One sample yielded the 28 T cell receptor beta chains listed below, sequenced in a study of shared clonotypes between healthy human individuals. Naive CD8 cells lacked CD45RO and underwent positive selection for CCR7, leaving out terminally differentiated effector memory CD45RA+ cells. The method was immunoSEQ multiplex PCR; TCRdb's version includes in-frame clones alone and lacks a portion of them. The sample yields about 680,000 clones, 92% seen once. Source material: naive CD8+ T cells sorted from blood. These receptors all come from a young man in good health.

J is TRBJ1-5 and V is TRBV19; D not resolved. From germline, CDR1 is LNHDA and CDR2 SQIVND (reference sequence). Between the trimmed V and J ends, which lost 3 bases and 10 bases, there was a span of 7 bases. The CDR3 sequence is 11 residues long. CDR3 sequence reads: CASSMVGPQHF. In nucleotides, the CDR3 is TGTGCCAGTAGTATGGTAGGTCCCCAGCATTTT. Drawing the rest from reference TRBV19 and TRBJ1-5, the complete variable domain is DGGITQSPKYLFRKEGQNVTLSCEQNLNHDAMYWYRQDPGQGLRLIYYSQIVNDFQKGDIAEGYSVSREKKESFPLTVTSAQKNPTAFYLCASSMVGPQHFGDGTRLSIL.

The V and J genes are TRBV10-3 and TRBJ2-1; no clear D. Germline V CDR1 and CDR2: ENHRY, SYGVKD. This CDR3 spans 13 amino acids. V lost 0 bases, J lost 10 bases, and 10 bases lay in between. CDR3 DNA sequence: TGTGCCATCAGTGAGTCGAGAGTTGAAGAGCAGTTCTTC. Translation gives CAISESRVEEQFF.

The rearrangement joins TRBV6-6 to TRBJ1-1; TRBD1 matches at 9 bases. V trimming: 5 bases; J trimming: 5 bases; junction bases outside the gene matches: 6. The CDR3 runs 14 residues. From germline, CDR1 is MNHNY and CDR2 SVGAGI (reference sequence). The DNA of the CDR3 is TGTGCCAGCAGTCAGACAGGGGGAGGGACTGAAGCTTTCTTT. This encodes CASSQTGGGTEAFF.

The V gene is TRBV28, the J gene TRBJ1-1, with D hard to call. V lost 3 bases and J 5 bases, leaving 16 bases between the germline ends. This CDR3 has 15 amino acids. Germline CDR1 reads MDHEN; CDR2 reads SYDVKM. The CDR3, as DNA: TGTGCCAGCAGTTTTATTTTGGGGTCTTGGACTGAAGCTTTCTTT. This gives the protein CASSFILGSWTEAFF. The complete variable domain, with remaining parts taken from reference TRBV28 and TRBJ1-1, reads DVKVTQSSRYLVKRTGEKVFLECVQDMDHENMFWYRQDPGLGLRLIYFSYDVKMKEKGDIPEGYSVSREKKERFSLILESASTNQTSMYLCASSFILGSWTEAFFGQGTRLTVV.

CDR3 DNA sequence: TGTGCCAGCAGTTTAACGCCGGGAGGGGGCTACACCTTC. Its protein product is CASSLTPGGGYTF. V is TRBV28 and J is TRBJ1-2; D gene unclear. Trimming pared 2 bases from V and 8 bases from J, leaving 12 bases between. The CDR3 loop spans 13 amino acids. The germline V gene encodes CDR1 MDHEN and CDR2 SYDVKM.

The rearrangement joins TRBV13 to TRBJ2-7; no firm D call. This CDR3 comprises 14 residues. V was shortened by 5 bases and J by 2 bases, with 13 bases between the two germline ends. Germline CDR1 and CDR2: PRHDT and FYEKMQ (reference sequence). CDR3 protein: CASSPYGRTYEQYF. CDR3 DNA: TGTGCCAGCAGCCCGTACGGCAGGACCTACGAGCAGTACTTC.

The chain recombines TRBV18 with TRBJ2-3, with D perhaps matching TRBD1 (6 bases). Germline V gives CDR1 KGHSH, CDR2 LQKENI. Trimming pared 3 bases from V and 1 base from J, leaving 11 bases between. The CDR3 sequence is 15 residues long. CDR3 nucleotides: TGTGCCAGCTCACCTGAAACAGGGCGCACAGATACGCAGTATTTT. Translation: CASSPETGRTDTQYF. The full variable domain, rest sourced from reference TRBV18 and TRBJ2-3, is NAGVMQNPRHLVRRRGQEARLRCSPMKGHSHVYWYRQLPEEGLKFMVYLQKENIIDESGMPKERFSAEFPKEGPSILRIQQVVRGDSAAYFCASSPETGRTDTQYFGPGTRLTVL.

This chain uses TRBV2 with TRBJ2-7; possibly TRBD1 or TRBD2 for D (5 bases each). The germline gives CDR1 SNHLY, CDR2 FYNNEI. There are 15 residues in the CDR3. The V and J ends lost 5 bases and 2 bases respectively, with 16 bases between them. The CDR3 DNA follows: TGTGCCAGCAGTACTGGGACGAGGATTGCCTACGAGCAGTACTTC. Translated, it gives CASSTGTRIAYEQYF. The full variable domain, rest sourced from reference TRBV2 and TRBJ2-7, is EPEVTQTPSHQVTQMGQEVILRCVPISNHLYFYWYRQILGQKVEFLVSFYNNEISEKSEIFDDQFSVERPDGSNFTLKIRSTKLEDSAMYFCASSTGTRIAYEQYFGPGTRLTVT.

This clone was seen once. This rearrangement joins TRBV25-1 to TRBJ1-2, with a possible D match to TRBD1 (5 bases). CDR3 size: 15 residues. Per germline, CDR1 MGHDK and CDR2 SYGVNS. V shed 3 bases and J shed 6 bases, with 17 bases lying between them. CDR3: CASSERRGLGDGYTF. The CDR3 DNA sequence: TGTGCCAGCAGTGAGAGACGGGGATTAGGGGATGGCTACACCTTC.

V usage is TRBV7-2 and J usage is TRBJ1-2, with 12 positions matching TRBD1. With V trimmed by 5 bases and J by 2 bases, 15 bases remained unmatched. Germline lookup yields CDR1 SGHTA and CDR2 FQGNSA. The CDR3 runs to 19 residues. The CDR3 here is CASSDHNLRDRGRNYGYTF. CDR3 sequence (DNA): TGTGCCAGCAGCGATCATAACCTCCGGGACAGGGGGCGGAACTATGGCTACACCTTC. The full variable domain, rest sourced from reference TRBV7-2 and TRBJ1-2, is GAGVSQSPSNKVTEKGKDVELRCDPISGHTALYWYRQSLGQGLEFLIYFQGNSAPDKSGLPSDRFSAERTGGSVSTLTIQRTQQEDSAVYLCASSDHNLRDRGRNYGYTFGSGTRLTVV.

This clone was seen only once. The chain combines TRBV29-1 with TRBJ1-4, with TRBD1 matching over 7 bases. Germline loops: CDR1 SQVTM, CDR2 ANQGSEA. J lost 5 bases, V lost 7 bases, and 7 bases had no gene match. There are 13 residues in the CDR3. The CDR3: CSGRDSQNEKLFF. The CDR3 DNA follows: TGCAGCGGACGGGACAGCCAAAATGAAAAACTGTTTTTT. Full variable domain (outside the CDR3, taken from reference TRBV29-1 and TRBJ1-4): SAVISQKPSRDICQRGTSLTIQCQVDSQVTMMFWYRQQPGQSLTLIATANQGSEATYESGFVIDKFPISRPNLTFSTLTVSNMSPEDSSIYLCSGRDSQNEKLFFGSGTQLSVL.

The rearrangement uses TRBV9 and TRBJ1-2, with TRBD1 identical over 8 bases. The CDR3 spans 15 residues. Germline values: CDR1 SGDLS, CDR2 YYNGEE. V was clipped by 3 bases and J by 2 bases; unmatched bases: 6. DNA for the CDR3: TGTGCCAGCAGCGCATGGGACAGGTCCAACTATGGCTACACCTTC. Protein product: CASSAWDRSNYGYTF.

The V and J genes are TRBV7-9 and TRBJ2-1; no firm D call. CDR3 length: 14 residues. Germline V gene data show CDR1 as SEHNR and CDR2 as FQNEAQ (reference sequence). V shed 5 bases and J shed 0 bases, with 8 bases lying between them. The CDR3 reads CASSPVVSYNEQFF. The CDR3 coding sequence is TGTGCCAGCAGCCCCGTAGTCTCCTACAATGAGCAGTTCTTC. Full variable domain (missing parts from reference TRBV7-9 and TRBJ2-1): DTGVSQNPRHKITKRGQNVTFRCDPISEHNRLYWYRQTLGQGPEFLTYFQNEAQLEKSRLLSDRFSAERPKGSFSTLEIQRTEQGDSAMYLCASSPVVSYNEQFFGPGTRLTVL.

The chain links TRBV28 to TRBJ1-2; D uncertain. V dropped 8 bases and J dropped 7 bases, with 20 bases sitting between them. CDR1 MDHEN and CDR2 SYDVKM come from the germline V gene. The CDR3 is made up of 14 amino acids. DNA for the CDR3: TGTGCCAGCCTGATGTACCAGGACCCGCCTGGCTACACCTTC. It is translated as CASLMYQDPPGYTF.

With respect to this clone: Other DNA sequences of this sample code for an identical CDR3. The V and J genes are TRBV29-1 and TRBJ2-2, with 9 bases lining up with TRBD2. The CDR3 runs 15 residues. The V gene's germline CDR1 is SQVTM and CDR2 ANQGSEA. Trimming removed 3 bases from V and 3 bases from J; junction bases left unmatched: 5. This chain's CDR3 is CSVELRGRDTGELFF. The DNA of the CDR3 is TGCAGCGTTGAGTTGCGCGGGAGGGACACCGGGGAGCTGTTTTTT.

The chain employs TRBV27 and TRBJ2-5, with TRBD2 matching over 12 bases. Germline V gene data show CDR1 as MNHEY and CDR2 as SMNVEV (reference sequence). The CDR3 is made up of 16 amino acids. With 4 bases clipped from V and 5 bases from J, the junction kept 8 bases outside the gene matches. The CDR3, as DNA: TGTGCCAGCAGTTCCCTAGCGGGAGGGCCGATTGAGACCCAGTACTTC. Translation gives CASSSLAGGPIETQYF.

J is TRBJ2-1 and V is TRBV9; TRBD2 agrees at 11 bases. The CDR3 spans 15 residues. The V segment lost 3 bases and the J segment 6 bases; nucleotides outside the gene matches: 5. The germline CDR1 and CDR2 sequences are SGDLS and YYNGEE. The CDR3 reads CASSDSGRALNEQFF. CDR3 DNA sequence: TGTGCCAGCAGCGATAGCGGGAGGGCCCTCAATGAGCAGTTCTTC.

The V gene is TRBV7-8, the J gene TRBJ2-7; TRBD2 agrees at 13 bases. Germline CDR1 SGHVS, CDR2 FQNEAQ. Trimming removed 4 bases from V and 2 bases from J; junction bases left unmatched: 5. This CDR3 contains 16 residues. CDR3 in DNA: TGTGCCAGCAGCTCTCCCGGGACTAGCGGGACCTACGAGCAGTACTTC. Its protein product is CASSSPGTSGTYEQYF.

The chain combines TRBV5-4 with TRBJ2-7; TRBD1 matches at 7 bases. CDR1 and CDR2 from the germline V gene are SGHNT and YYREEE (reference sequence). Trimming at V came to 3 bases and at J to 4 bases, leaving 7 bases not matched to a gene. This CDR3 has 14 amino acids. This CDR3 is CASSYRQGMYEQYF. The CDR3 DNA sequence: TGTGCCAGCAGCTACCGACAGGGTATGTACGAGCAGTACTTC. Drawing the rest from reference TRBV5-4 and TRBJ2-7, the complete variable domain is ETGVTQSPTHLIKTRGQQVTLRCSSQSGHNTVSWYQQALGQGPQFIFQYYREEENGRGNFPPRFSGLQFPNYSSELNVNALELDDSALYLCASSYRQGMYEQYFGPGTRLTVT.

DNA for the CDR3: TGTGCCAGCAGTTCCCCGGGACTAGCCTACGAGCAGTACTTC. Its protein product is CASSSPGLAYEQYF. This chain joins TRBV27 and TRBJ2-7; 8 positions agree with TRBD2. This CDR3 is 14 amino acids long. The V gene end was trimmed by 4 bases and the J gene end by 2 bases; junction bases not matched to a gene: 4. Germline CDR1 and CDR2: MNHEY and SMNVEV (reference sequence).

In regard to this clone: Other nucleotide sequences in the sample specify the same CDR3. The chain couples TRBV19 to TRBJ1-1, with unresolved D. Germline V lookup: CDR1 LNHDA, CDR2 SQIVND (reference sequence). This CDR3 is 14 amino acids long. V was cut by 1 base and J by 1 base, with 7 bases left in between. This CDR3 is CASSIGRGNTEAFF. The DNA of the CDR3 is TGTGCCAGTAGTATAGGGCGGGGGAACACTGAAGCTTTCTTT.

The chain links TRBV10-2 to TRBJ1-4; perhaps TRBD1 as D (6 bases). V dropped 3 bases and J dropped 4 bases, with 12 bases sitting between them. The length of the CDR3 is 15 residues. Per the germline V gene, CDR1 is WSHSY and CDR2 is SAAADI. The CDR3: CASSDLDRDNEKLFF. The CDR3 region has the DNA TGCGCCAGCAGTGACTTGGACAGAGATAATGAAAAACTGTTTTTT.

CDR3 coding DNA: TGTGCCAGCAGCTCCGCGGACTCTGGGGCCAACGTCCTGACTTTC. Its protein is CASSSADSGANVLTF. The rearrangement joins TRBV7-9 to TRBJ2-6, with D hard to call. The CDR3 has 15 residues. V shed 4 bases and J shed 0 bases, with 7 bases lying between them. CDR1 and CDR2 (germline): SEHNR, FQNEAQ (reference sequence). Looking up the rest from reference TRBV7-9 and TRBJ2-6 gives the full variable domain: DTGVSQNPRHKITKRGQNVTFRCDPISEHNRLYWYRQTLGQGPEFLTYFQNEAQLEKSRLLSDRFSAERPKGSFSTLEIQRTEQGDSAMYLCASSSADSGANVLTFGAGSRLTVL.

The gene calls are TRBV27 and TRBJ2-4; D possibly corresponds to TRBD1 (6 bases). This CDR3 spans 15 amino acids. Germline loops: CDR1 MNHEY, CDR2 SMNVEV (reference sequence). V was shortened by 6 bases and J by 1 base, with 13 bases between the two germline ends. The CDR3 bases are TGTGCCAGCAGCCTGGGGGCAGTGGCCAAAAACATTCAGTACTTC. It translates to CASSLGAVAKNIQYF.

With respect to this clone: The same CDR3 is also encoded by other DNA sequences in this sample. This chain connects TRBV5-1 to TRBJ2-7, with D uncertain. Germline CDR1 SGHRS, CDR2 YFSETQ. The CDR3 length is 13 residues. Trimming removed 0 bases from V and 3 bases from J, with 7 bases in between. CDR3 amino acids: CASSLDRSYEQYF. CDR3 in DNA: TGCGCCAGCAGCTTGGATCGCAGCTACGAGCAGTACTTC.

This clone was detected only a few times. The CDR3 loop reads CASRDRGIENYGYTF. Written as DNA, the CDR3 is TGTGCCAGCAGGGACAGGGGAATAGAGAACTATGGCTACACCTTC. The V call is TRBV6-6, the J call TRBJ1-2; 9 nucleotides agree with TRBD1. In germline, CDR1 is MNHNY, CDR2 SVGAGI (reference sequence). The V segment lost 6 bases and the J segment 2 bases; nucleotides outside the gene matches: 7. This CDR3 region has 15 residues.

V gene TRBV5-3 combines with J gene TRBJ1-1, with D maybe TRBD1 (6 bases). TRBV5-3 is identified as an open reading frame with a role that is uncertain. Trimming removed 3 bases at V and 3 bases at J, with 15 bases between. This CDR3 spans 15 amino acids. CDR3 nucleotides: TGTGCCAGAAGCTGGGGGCTGGGGGCCCACACTGAAGCTTTCTTT. Residues: CARSWGLGAHTEAFF.

The chain couples TRBV5-1 to TRBJ2-7, with 7 bases fitting TRBD2. Trimming removed 4 bases from V and 0 bases from J; junction bases left unmatched: 13. The CDR3 totals 17 residues. CDR1 is SGHRS and CDR2 is YFSETQ in the germline V gene. CDR3 DNA: TGCGCCAGCAGCCCCCCGATCAGCGGGGCCGTCTCCTACGAGCAGTACTTC. This codes for CASSPPISGAVSYEQYF.